The present T cell receptor beta chain was sequenced within a study of shared clonotypes between healthy human individuals. Germline CDR1 and CDR2: SGHAT and FQNNGV. Trimming took 4 bases from V and 8 from J; bases not matched to a gene: 7. CDR3 length: 13 amino acids. Using immunoSEQ multiplex PCR, the repertoire was profiled, and TCRdb retains in-frame clones only, with some absent. The sample carries approximately 2.4 million clones, roughly 95% recorded once. The clonotype originates from a man aged 18 to 35 in good health. Specimen: naive CD4+ T cells sorted from blood. This sample's subset: CD45RA+ positively selected. The chain links TRBV11-2 to TRBJ1-2, with TRBD1 matching over 7 bases. CDR3 bases: TGTGCCAGCAGCTCAACAGGGGAGCGCGGCTACACCTTC. Its translation: CASSSTGERGYTF.